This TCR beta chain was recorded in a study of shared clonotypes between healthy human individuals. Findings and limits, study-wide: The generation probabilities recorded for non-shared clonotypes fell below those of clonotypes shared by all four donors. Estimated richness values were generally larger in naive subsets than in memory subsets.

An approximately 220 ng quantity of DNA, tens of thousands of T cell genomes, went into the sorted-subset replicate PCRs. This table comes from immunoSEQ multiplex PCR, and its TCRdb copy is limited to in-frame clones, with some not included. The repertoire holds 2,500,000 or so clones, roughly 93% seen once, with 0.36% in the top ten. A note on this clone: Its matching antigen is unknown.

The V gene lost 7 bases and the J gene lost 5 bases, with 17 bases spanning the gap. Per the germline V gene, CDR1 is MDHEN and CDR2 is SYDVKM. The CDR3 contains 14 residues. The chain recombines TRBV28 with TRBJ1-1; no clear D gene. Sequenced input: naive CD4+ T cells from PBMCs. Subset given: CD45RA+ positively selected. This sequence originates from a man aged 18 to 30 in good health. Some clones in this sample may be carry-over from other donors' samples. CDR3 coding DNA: TGTGCCAGCAACATCTTCCTAGGGAGGACTGAAGCTTTCTTT. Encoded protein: CASNIFLGRTEAFF.